This TCR beta chain is drawn from a study of blood T cell repertoires in COVID-19. This CDR3 has 15 amino acids. The J segment lost 4 bases and the V segment lost 6 bases, leaving 2 bases of the junction unmatched. CDR1 is MNHEY, CDR2 SVGAGI, per germline. This table comes from immunoSEQ multiplex PCR, and its TCRdb copy is limited to in-frame clones, with some not included. The sample holds about 260,000 clones, around 88% seen once. The rearrangement links TRBV6-5 to TRBJ2-1; TRBD2 matches 14 bases. The clonotype comes from a woman in her fifties or sixties who had recovered from COVID-19. Sequencing was carried out using PBMCs or T cells enriched from blood (not recorded which). This CDR3 is CASSRTSGGYNEQFF. The CDR3 coding sequence is TGTGCCAGCAGCCGGACTAGCGGGGGGTACAATGAGCAGTTCTTC.